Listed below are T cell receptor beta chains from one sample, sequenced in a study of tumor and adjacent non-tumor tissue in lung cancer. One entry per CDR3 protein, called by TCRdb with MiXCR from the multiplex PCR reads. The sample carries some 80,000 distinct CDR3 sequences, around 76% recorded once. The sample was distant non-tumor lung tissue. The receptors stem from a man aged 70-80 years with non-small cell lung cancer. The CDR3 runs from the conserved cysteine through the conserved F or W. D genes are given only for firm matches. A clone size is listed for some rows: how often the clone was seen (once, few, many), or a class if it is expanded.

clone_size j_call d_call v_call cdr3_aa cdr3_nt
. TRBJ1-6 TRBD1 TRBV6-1 CVSRGQANSLPHF TGTGTCAGCCGTGGACAGGCGAATTCACTCCCCCACTTT
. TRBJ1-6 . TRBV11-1 CARSLDRSPLHF TGCGCCAGGAGCTTGGATCGTTCACCCCTCCACTTT
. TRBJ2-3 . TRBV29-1 CSVTWTIPYTQYF TGCAGCGTTACGTGGACCATTCCGTATACTCAGTATTTT
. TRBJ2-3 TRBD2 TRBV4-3 CASNQDGPSGRTDTKYF TGCGCCAGCAATCAAGATGGGCCTAGCGGGAGAACAGATACGAAGTATTTT
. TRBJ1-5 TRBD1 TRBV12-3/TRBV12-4 CASSLWTGGNQPQHF TGTGCCAGCAGTTTATGGACAGGGGGCAATCAACCTCAGCATTTT
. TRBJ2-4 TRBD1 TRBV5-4 CASSPETGVVGIIQYF TGTGCCAGCAGCCCAGAGACAGGGGTGGTCGGAATCATTCAGTACTTC
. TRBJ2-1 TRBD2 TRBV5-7 CASSRGGRGGHNEQFF TGTGCCAGCAGCCGCGGGGGAAGGGGCGGGCACAATGAGCAGTTTTTC
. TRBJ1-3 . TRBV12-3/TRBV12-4 CASSRPGTWISSGNTIYF TGTGCCAGTAGTCGTCCCGGGACATGGATCAGCTCTGGAAACACCATATATTTT
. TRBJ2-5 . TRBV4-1 CTSNRNPEREQETQYF TGCACCAGCAACCGGAATCCTGAGAGGGAACAAGAGACCCAGTACTTC
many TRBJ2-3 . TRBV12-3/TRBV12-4 CASRRTITDTQYF TGTGCCAGCAGACGAACTATCACAGATACGCAGTATTTT
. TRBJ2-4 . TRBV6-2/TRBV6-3 CASGAVTWGNIQYF TGTGCCAGCGGAGCGGTCACATGGGGAAACATTCAGTACTTC